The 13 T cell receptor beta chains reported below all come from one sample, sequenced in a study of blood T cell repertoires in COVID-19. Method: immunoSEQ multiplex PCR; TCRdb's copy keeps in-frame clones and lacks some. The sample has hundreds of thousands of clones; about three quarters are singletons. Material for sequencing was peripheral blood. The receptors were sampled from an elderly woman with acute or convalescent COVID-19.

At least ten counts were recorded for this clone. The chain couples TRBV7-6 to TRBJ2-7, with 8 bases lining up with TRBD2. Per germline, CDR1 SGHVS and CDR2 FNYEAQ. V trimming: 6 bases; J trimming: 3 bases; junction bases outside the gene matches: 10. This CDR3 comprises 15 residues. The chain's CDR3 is CASSVNAGTSYEQYF. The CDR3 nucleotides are TGTGCCAGCAGTGTTAACGCCGGGACTAGCTACGAGCAGTACTTC. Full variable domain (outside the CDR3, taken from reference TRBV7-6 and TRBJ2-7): GAGVSQSPRYKVTKRGQDVALRCDPISGHVSLYWYRQALGQGPEFLTYFNYEAQQDKSGLPNDRFSAERPEGSISTLTIQRTEQRDSAMYRCASSVNAGTSYEQYFGPGTRLTVT.

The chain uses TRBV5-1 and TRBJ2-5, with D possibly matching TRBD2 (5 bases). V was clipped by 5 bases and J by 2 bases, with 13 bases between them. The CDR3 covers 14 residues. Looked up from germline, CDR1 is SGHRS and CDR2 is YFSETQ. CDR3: CASRELVEQETQYF. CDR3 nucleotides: TGCGCCAGCAGAGAACTAGTGGAACAAGAGACCCAGTACTTC.

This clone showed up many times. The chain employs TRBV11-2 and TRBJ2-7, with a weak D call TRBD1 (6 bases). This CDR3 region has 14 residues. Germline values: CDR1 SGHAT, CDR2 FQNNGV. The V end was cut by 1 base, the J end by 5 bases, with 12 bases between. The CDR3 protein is CASSLGGYRDEQYF. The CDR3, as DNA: TGTGCCAGCAGCTTAGGGGGGTACAGGGACGAGCAGTACTTC.

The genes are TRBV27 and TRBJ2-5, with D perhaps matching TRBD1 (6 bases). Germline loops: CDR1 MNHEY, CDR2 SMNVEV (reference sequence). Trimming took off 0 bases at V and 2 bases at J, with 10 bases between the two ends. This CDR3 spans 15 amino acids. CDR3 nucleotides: TGTGCCAGCAGTTTATCTTGGGGGCAGCAAGAGACCCAGTACTTC. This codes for CASSLSWGQQETQYF.

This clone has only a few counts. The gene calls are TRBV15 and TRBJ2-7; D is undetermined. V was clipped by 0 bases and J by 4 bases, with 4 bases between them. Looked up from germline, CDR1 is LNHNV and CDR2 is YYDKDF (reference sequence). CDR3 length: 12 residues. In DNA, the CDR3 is TGTGCCACCAGCAGAGACCGGTACGAGCAGTACTTC. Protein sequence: CATSRDRYEQYF.

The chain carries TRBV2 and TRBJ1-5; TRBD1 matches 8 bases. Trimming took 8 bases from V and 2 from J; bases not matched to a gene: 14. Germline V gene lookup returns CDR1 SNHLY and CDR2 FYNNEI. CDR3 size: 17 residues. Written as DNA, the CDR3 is TGTGCCAGCTCCCCCGATGGACAGGGATTGGGCAATCAGCCCCAGCATTTT. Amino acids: CASSPDGQGLGNQPQHF.

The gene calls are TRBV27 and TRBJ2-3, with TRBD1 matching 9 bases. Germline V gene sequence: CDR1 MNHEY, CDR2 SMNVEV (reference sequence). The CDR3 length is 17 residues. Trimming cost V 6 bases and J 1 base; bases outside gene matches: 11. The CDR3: CASRTGQGRLGTDTQYF. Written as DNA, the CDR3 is TGTGCCAGCAGAACAGGACAGGGGAGATTGGGCACAGATACGCAGTATTTT.

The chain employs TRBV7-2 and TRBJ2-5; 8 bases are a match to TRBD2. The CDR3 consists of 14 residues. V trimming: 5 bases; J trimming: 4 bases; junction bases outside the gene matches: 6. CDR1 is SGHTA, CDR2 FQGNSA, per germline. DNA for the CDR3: TGTGCCAGCAGCACCACGGGAGGGTCAGAGACCCAGTACTTC. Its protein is CASSTTGGSETQYF.

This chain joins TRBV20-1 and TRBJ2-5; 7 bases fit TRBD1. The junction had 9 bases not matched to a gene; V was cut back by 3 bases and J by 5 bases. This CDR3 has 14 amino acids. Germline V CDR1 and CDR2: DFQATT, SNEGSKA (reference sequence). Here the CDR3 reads CSASLAGGTETQYF. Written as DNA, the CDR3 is TGCAGTGCTAGTTTGGCAGGGGGTACGGAGACCCAGTACTTC.

In DNA form, the CDR3 reads TGTGCCAGCAGGGGACAGGGCCAAGCCGAGCAGTACTTC. Encoded protein: CASRGQGQAEQYF. The rearrangement joins TRBV2 to TRBJ2-7; 9 bases are a match to TRBD1. The V segment lost 6 bases and the J segment 6 bases; nucleotides outside the gene matches: 6. Per germline, CDR1 SNHLY and CDR2 FYNNEI. The CDR3 length is 13 residues. The full variable domain, its missing parts supplied by reference TRBV2 and TRBJ2-7, is EPEVTQTPSHQVTQMGQEVILRCVPISNHLYFYWYRQILGQKVEFLVSFYNNEISEKSEIFDDQFSVERPDGSNFTLKIRSTKLEDSAMYFCASRGQGQAEQYFGPGTRLTVT.

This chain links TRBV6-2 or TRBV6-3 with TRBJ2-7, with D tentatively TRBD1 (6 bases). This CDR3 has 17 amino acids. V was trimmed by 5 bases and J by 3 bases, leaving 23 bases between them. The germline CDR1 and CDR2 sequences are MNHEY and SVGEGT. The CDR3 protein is CASSRGTGTQKYYEQYF. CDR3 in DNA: TGTGCCAGCAGTAGGGGGACCGGGACACAAAAATACTACGAGCAGTACTTC.

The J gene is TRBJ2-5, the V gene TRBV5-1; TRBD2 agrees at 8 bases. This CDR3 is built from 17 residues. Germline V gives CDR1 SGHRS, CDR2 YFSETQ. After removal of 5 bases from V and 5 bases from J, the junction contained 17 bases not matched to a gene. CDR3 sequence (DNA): TGCGCCAGCAGTCTTCAGCCCAGCGGGAGAGGAAGGGAGACCCAGTACTTC. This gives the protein CASSLQPSGRGRETQYF. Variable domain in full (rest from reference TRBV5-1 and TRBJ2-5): KAGVTQTPRYLIKTRGQQVTLSCSPISGHRSVSWYQQTPGQGLQFLFEYFSETQRNKGNFPGRFSGRQFSNSRSEMNVSTLELGDSALYLCASSLQPSGRGRETQYFGPGTRLLVL.

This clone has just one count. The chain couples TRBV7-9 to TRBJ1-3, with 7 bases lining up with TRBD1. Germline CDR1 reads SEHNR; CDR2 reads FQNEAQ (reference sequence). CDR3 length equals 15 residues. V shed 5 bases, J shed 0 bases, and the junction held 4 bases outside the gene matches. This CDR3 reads CASSDRDLSGNTIYF. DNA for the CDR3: TGTGCCAGCAGCGACAGGGACCTCTCTGGAAACACCATATATTTT.